These 5 T cell receptor beta chains came from one sample sequenced in a study of OX40 agonist ivuxolimab in advanced cancers. Clones were sequenced by immunoSEQ multiplex PCR, and TCRdb holds only the in-frame ones, with some missing. Among 65,000 to 75,000 clones listed, around 90% were seen once. Sequencing was performed on CD4+ or CD8+ T cells sorted from blood, taken in a trial of the OX40 agonist ivuxolimab. The receptors come from an adult with an advanced solid tumor such as melanoma, head and neck, liver or kidney cancer.

The V call is TRBV5-1, the J call TRBJ2-5; D tentatively reads TRBD1 or TRBD2 (5 bases each). This CDR3 is built from 14 residues. Trimming cost V 3 bases and J 2 bases, with 11 bases left between them. Germline lookup yields CDR1 SGHRS and CDR2 YFSETQ. In nucleotides, the CDR3 is TGCGCCAGCAGCTATGGGACGGAACAAGAGACCCAGTACTTC. The encoded protein is CASSYGTEQETQYF. The entire variable domain, with the rest obtained from reference TRBV5-1 and TRBJ2-5, is as follows: KAGVTQTPRYLIKTRGQQVTLSCSPISGHRSVSWYQQTPGQGLQFLFEYFSETQRNKGNFPGRFSGRQFSNSRSEMNVSTLELGDSALYLCASSYGTEQETQYFGPGTRLLVL.

The CDR3 spells CASTPIYNEQFF. The CDR3 DNA follows: TGTGCCAGCACCCCGATCTACAATGAGCAGTTCTTC. The V gene is TRBV7-2, the J gene TRBJ2-1, with D unresolved. The V gene's germline CDR1 is SGHTA and CDR2 FQGNSA. CDR3 length equals 12 residues. Between the trimmed V and J ends, which lost 7 bases and 3 bases, there was a span of 7 bases.

V and J are TRBV14 and TRBJ2-5; 8 bases map to TRBD1. The CDR3 has 13 residues. The germline CDR1 and CDR2 sequences are SGHDN and FVKESK. Germline trimming cut 4 bases from V and 2 bases from J; bases unmatched to any gene: 0. The CDR3 sequence: CASSRDRQETQYF. CDR3 in DNA: TGTGCCAGCAGCCGGGACAGGCAAGAGACCCAGTACTTC. Together with reference TRBV14 and TRBJ2-5, the CDR3 gives the full variable domain: EAGVTQFPSHSVIEKGQTVTLRCDPISGHDNLYWYRRVMGKEIKFLLHFVKESKQDESGMPNNRFLAERTGGTYSTLKVQPAELEDSGVYFCASSRDRQETQYFGPGTRLLVL.

CDR3 bases: TGCGCCAGCAGCTTCGGGCCTTCTGGGGCCAACGTCCTGACTTTC. It yields the protein CASSFGPSGANVLTF. The chain is built from TRBV5-1 and TRBJ2-6; no firm D call. V gave up 2 bases and J gave up 1 base, with 7 bases separating them. Germline V CDR1 and CDR2: SGHRS, YFSETQ. This CDR3 contains 15 residues.

The V call is TRBV30, the J call TRBJ1-5, with D perhaps matching TRBD1 (6 bases). The V gene lost 2 bases and the J gene lost 2 bases, with 13 bases spanning the gap. Germline assignment: CDR1 GTSNPN and CDR2 SVGIG (reference sequence). This CDR3 spans 15 amino acids. The CDR3 DNA sequence: TGTGCCTGGAGTCCGGGACAAAAAGGCAATCAGCCCCAGCATTTT. This sequence encodes CAWSPGQKGNQPQHF.